Below, 19 T cell receptor beta chains from the same sample are listed, as sequenced in a study of blood T cells in healthy people across ages. A second roughly 7 to 11 cycle PCR used barcoded and J-beta primers. One entry per CDR3 protein, called by TCRdb with MiXCR from the 5' RACE reads. The sample consists of about 800,000 distinct CDR3 sequences, roughly 25% of them appearing once. The same sample was also studied in work on T cells of mothers and their children.

The specimen was blood. These receptors came from a boy aged 5-17 years in good health.

This clonotype was found a few times. This chain uses TRBV20-1 with TRBJ2-5; D assignment may be TRBD1 or TRBD2 (5 bases each). The CDR3 totals 15 residues. Germline V CDR1 and CDR2: DFQATT, SNEGSKA (reference sequence). V lost 0 bases, J lost 1 base, and 12 bases lay in between. The CDR3 sequence: CSARDGAEFQETQYF. The CDR3 DNA reads TGCAGTGCTAGAGACGGGGCGGAATTCCAAGAGACCCAGTACTTC.

The rearrangement links TRBV20-1 to TRBJ2-3; D might be TRBD2 (5 bases). V shed 0 bases and J shed 8 bases, with 18 bases lying between them. The CDR3 has 15 residues. Germline V gene data show CDR1 as DFQATT and CDR2 as SNEGSKA (reference sequence). CDR3 DNA: TGCAGTGCTAGAGAGTCGTCCGTCGGGGTGGGTACGCAGTATTTT. Translated, it gives CSARESSVGVGTQYF.

This chain joins TRBV7-2 and TRBJ2-7, with 8 bases matching TRBD2. J gave up 2 bases and V 1 base, and 7 bases lay outside the gene matches. CDR1 is SGHTA, CDR2 FQGNSA, per germline. The CDR3 consists of 16 residues. CDR3 in DNA: TGTGCCAGCAGCTTAGAGGTCCCAGCGGGGGCCTACGAGCAGTACTTC. Translation: CASSLEVPAGAYEQYF.

In its sample, this clonotype ranks as medium-sized (0.01 to 0.1%). This chain connects TRBV20-1 to TRBJ2-5, with D unclear. The CDR3 has 13 residues. Trimming removed 0 bases from V and 0 bases from J, with 5 bases in between. Germline V CDR1 and CDR2: DFQATT, SNEGSKA (reference sequence). CDR3 amino acids: CSARDIHQETQYF. CDR3 coding DNA: TGCAGTGCTAGAGATATCCACCAAGAGACCCAGTACTTC.

The chain joins TRBV11-2 to TRBJ2-7, with TRBD1 matching 11 bases. The CDR3 runs to 17 residues. After removal of 4 bases from V and 2 bases from J, the junction contained 10 bases not matched to a gene. Per the germline V gene, CDR1 is SGHAT and CDR2 is FQNNGV. The CDR3 here is CASSSALPGQGAYEQYF. Here the CDR3 DNA reads TGTGCCAGCAGCTCCGCCCTCCCGGGACAGGGGGCCTACGAGCAGTACTTC.

The chain has TRBV30 and TRBJ1-3; 9 positions agree with TRBD1. Losses at the gene ends were 3 bases for V and 2 bases for J; bases not matched to a gene: 5. The germline gives CDR1 GTSNPN, CDR2 SVGIG (reference sequence). This CDR3 contains 15 residues. Here the CDR3 reads CAWRGQGKTGNTIYF. CDR3 in DNA: TGTGCCTGGAGGGGACAGGGAAAAACTGGAAACACCATATATTTT.

The chain employs TRBV11-2 and TRBJ2-1; D unresolved. CDR1 is SGHAT and CDR2 is FQNNGV in the germline V gene. This CDR3 region has 16 residues. With 1 base removed from V and 0 bases from J, the gap between germline ends came to 10 bases. The CDR3 DNA is TGTGCCAGCAGCTTAGGCCGGCTAAGCTCCTACAATGAGCAGTTCTTC. This gives the protein CASSLGRLSSYNEQFF.

This clonotype was seen more than once but under ten times. V gene TRBV5-5 combines with J gene TRBJ2-3; D unclear. V shed 4 bases and J shed 6 bases, with 12 bases lying between them. This CDR3 contains 13 residues. Germline CDR1 and CDR2: SGHKS and YYEKEE (reference sequence). In DNA form, the CDR3 reads TGTGCCAGCAGCCTTTCACTCGTGGATACGCAGTATTTT. As protein: CASSLSLVDTQYF.

J is TRBJ1-6 and V is TRBV20-1; D uncertain. V lost 0 bases and J lost 7, with 10 bases in between. The CDR3 covers 14 residues. Germline V CDR1 and CDR2: DFQATT, SNEGSKA (reference sequence). CDR3 sequence reads: CSARDLGENSPLHF. CDR3 coding DNA: TGCAGTGCTAGAGATCTCGGAGAGAATTCACCCCTCCACTTT.

This clonotype was seen only a few times. The gene calls are TRBV20-1 and TRBJ2-5, with a tentative D call TRBD2 (5 bases). The CDR3 is 13 amino acids. V lost 5 bases to trimming and J lost 3 bases, with 13 bases between them. CDR1 and CDR2 from the germline V gene are DFQATT and SNEGSKA (reference sequence). CDR3 residues: CSAESGTKETQYF. The CDR3 DNA is TGCAGTGCTGAGAGCGGTACTAAAGAGACCCAGTACTTC.

The genes are TRBV5-1 and TRBJ1-2; no definite D call. Trimming left V 2 bases short and J 6 bases short, with 14 bases between. This CDR3 contains 14 residues. In germline, CDR1 is SGHRS, CDR2 YFSETQ. This chain's CDR3 is CASSFEGAVDGYTF. The CDR3 DNA sequence: TGCGCCAGCAGCTTTGAGGGCGCAGTGGATGGCTACACCTTC.

This sequence joins TRBV4-3 and TRBJ2-5; no reliable D call. V shed 3 bases and J shed 2 bases, with 13 bases lying between them. This CDR3 is 15 amino acids long. CDR1 and CDR2 (germline): LGHNA, YSLEER. Here the CDR3 reads CASSQDLTRQETQYF. The CDR3 DNA reads as TGCGCCAGCAGCCAGGACCTAACAAGGCAAGAGACCCAGTACTTC.

This chain connects TRBV20-1 to TRBJ2-2; tentative D call: TRBD1 (7 bases). The CDR3 is made up of 14 amino acids. The V gene's germline CDR1 is DFQATT and CDR2 SNEGSKA (reference sequence). V lost 3 bases, J lost 3 bases, and 11 bases lay in between. The CDR3: CSARRGTDTGELFF. The CDR3 DNA reads as TGCAGTGCTAGGCGCGGGACAGACACCGGGGAGCTGTTTTTT.

V is TRBV7-2 and J is TRBJ2-5, with D perhaps given as TRBD1 or TRBD2 (5 bases each). Looked up from germline, CDR1 is SGHTA and CDR2 is FQGNSA. The CDR3 sequence is 14 residues long. Trimming shortened V by 4 bases and J by 5 bases, and 14 bases separated the two germline ends. CDR3 nucleotides: TGTGCCAGCAGCTCCCCACCGGGGCATGAGACCCAGTACTTC. Translated, it gives CASSSPPGHETQYF.

There are a few counts of this clonotype. The CDR3 spells CASSVLAVGEKLFF. In DNA form, the CDR3 reads TGTGCCAGCAGCGTGTTAGCAGTGGGTGAAAAACTGTTTTTT. The chain joins TRBV9 to TRBJ1-4, with D hard to call. V lost 2 bases and J 7 bases, leaving 12 bases between the germline ends. The CDR3 length is 14 residues. The germline gives CDR1 SGDLS, CDR2 YYNGEE.

The V call is TRBV28, the J call TRBJ2-5; D gene ambiguous. Germline V gives CDR1 MDHEN, CDR2 SYDVKM. V was cut by 3 bases and J by 2 bases, with 19 bases left in between. The CDR3 runs to 17 residues. CDR3 nucleotides: TGTGCCAGCAGTTTGGGTATCACTACCCACGATCAAGAGACCCAGTACTTC. Protein: CASSLGITTHDQETQYF.

The chain links TRBV20-1 to TRBJ2-7; 14 bases fit TRBD2. The CDR3 runs to 16 residues. V shed 3 bases and J 0 bases; nucleotides not matched to a gene: 4. Germline-derived CDR1 and CDR2 are DFQATT and SNEGSKA (reference sequence). This CDR3 is CSARGLAGVNSYEQYF. In DNA, the CDR3 is TGCAGTGCTAGGGGACTAGCGGGAGTGAACTCCTACGAGCAGTACTTC.

V usage is TRBV9 and J usage is TRBJ2-5, with a tentative D call TRBD2 (6 bases). CDR3 length: 21 residues. Germline V CDR1 and CDR2: SGDLS, YYNGEE. Deletions cut 4 bases from V and 0 bases from J, with 31 bases between. The CDR3 DNA is TGTGCCAGCAGCCACGCCGGACACCACACAAGGCCGGGGGAGTACCAAGAGACCCAGTACTTC. Translated, it gives CASSHAGHHTRPGEYQETQYF.

This chain connects TRBV5-1 to TRBJ1-5; 10 bases agree with TRBD1. J lost 3 bases, V lost 4 bases, and 7 bases had no gene match. Looked up from germline, CDR1 is SGHRS and CDR2 is YFSETQ. This CDR3 region has 16 residues. The CDR3 coding sequence is TGCGCCAGCAGCCCGGGGACAGGGGCGGCCAATCAGCCCCAGCATTTT. Residues: CASSPGTGAANQPQHF.